The 10 T cell receptor beta chains listed next were all sequenced from one sample in a study of regulatory T cells in long-lasting Graves disease. Time point given: newly diagnosed GD, antithyroid drugs for less than 3 months. PBMCs provided the RNA from which the TCR library was made. CDR3-region Arm-PCR and iRepertoire HTBI primers produced the TCR beta libraries. TCRdb re-called the multiplex PCR reads through MiXCR, storing one row per CDR3 protein. This table holds about 620,000 distinct CDR3 sequences, about 15% found once. These sequences were also reported in another study, on T cells in Graves' hyperthyroidism and ophthalmopathy.

The starting material was peripheral blood mononuclear cells (PBMCs), obtained at new diagnosis, from a patient treated with antithyroid drugs. The receptor set was obtained from a woman in her 30s with Graves disease.

This clonotype was recorded many times. V gene TRBV7-8 combines with J gene TRBJ1-2, with D unresolved. V lost 6 bases and J 3 bases, leaving 11 bases between the germline ends. The CDR3 is 13 amino acids. Germline loops: CDR1 SGHVS, CDR2 FQNEAQ. CDR3 amino acids: CASSRTDYYGYTF. The CDR3 DNA reads TGTGCCAGCAGTCGAACTGATTACTATGGCTACACCTTC.

This clonotype was picked up a small number of times. The J gene is TRBJ1-6, the V gene TRBV6-5; 8 bases fit TRBD1. The CDR3 is made up of 16 amino acids. The germline gives CDR1 MNHEY, CDR2 SVGAGI. V lost 2 bases, J lost 8 bases, and 8 bases stayed unmatched. The CDR3 sequence: CASSYDGDRPDSPLHF. Written as DNA, the CDR3 is TGTGCCAGCAGTTACGACGGGGACAGGCCAGATTCACCCCTCCACTTT.

The V call is TRBV20-1, the J call TRBJ2-3; 8 positions agree with TRBD2. Germline assignment: CDR1 DFQATT and CDR2 SNEGSKA (reference sequence). The V and J ends lost 6 bases and 0 bases, in that order; junction bases with no gene match: 11. The CDR3 runs to 16 residues. CDR3 protein: CSAKDWASGSTDTQYF. The DNA of the CDR3 is TGCAGTGCCAAGGATTGGGCTAGCGGGAGCACAGATACGCAGTATTTT.

The sample holds many counts of this clonotype. This rearrangement joins TRBV24-1 to TRBJ1-5; 7 bases are shared with TRBD1. The CDR3 is 15 residues long. Per the germline V gene, CDR1 is KGHDR and CDR2 is SFDVKD. After removal of 3 bases from V and 6 bases from J, the junction contained 7 bases not matched to a gene. The CDR3 coding sequence is TGTGCCACCAGTGATGTTCAGGGGGTAGGTCAGCCCCAGCATTTT. This sequence encodes CATSDVQGVGQPQHF.

The V gene is TRBV6-2 or TRBV6-3, the J gene TRBJ2-7; TRBD1 aligns across 8 bases. CDR3 size: 14 residues. CDR1 and CDR2 from the germline V gene are MNHEY and SVGEGT. V was clipped by 6 bases and J by 3 bases; unmatched bases: 7. The CDR3 spells CASRKNRGNYEQYF. CDR3 coding DNA: TGTGCCAGCAGAAAAAACAGGGGGAACTACGAGCAGTACTTC.

The rearrangement uses TRBV5-1 and TRBJ2-3; D is possibly TRBD2 (6 bases). This CDR3 region has 15 residues. The germline gives CDR1 SGHRS, CDR2 YFSETQ. V lost 4 bases to trimming and J lost 3 bases, with 15 bases between them. The CDR3 sequence is CASSRDWVGTDTQYF. The CDR3 region has the DNA TGCGCCAGCAGCCGGGACTGGGTAGGAACAGATACGCAGTATTTT.

This clonotype was observed at least ten times. The chain links TRBV6-1 to TRBJ2-7; the D gene is possibly TRBD2 (6 bases). The CDR3 spans 17 residues. Looked up from germline, CDR1 is MNHNS and CDR2 is SASEGT. Deletions cut 2 bases from V and 6 bases from J, with 23 bases between. CDR3 region: CASSEWFGGGEESEQYF. DNA of the CDR3: TGTGCCAGCAGTGAATGGTTCGGAGGAGGGGAAGAGAGCGAGCAGTACTTC.

In its sample, this clonotype was seen a few times. The chain recombines TRBV10-1 with TRBJ1-1; the D gene is possibly TRBD1 (5 bases). The CDR3 is 13 residues long. Between the trimmed V and J ends, which lost 6 bases and 3 bases, there was a span of 11 bases. Looked up from germline, CDR1 is WNHNN and CDR2 is SYGVQD (reference sequence). The CDR3 is CASSGTIYTEAFF. In DNA, the CDR3 is TGCGCCAGCAGCGGGACTATATACACTGAAGCTTTCTTT.

The V and J genes are TRBV6-4 and TRBJ2-1, with TRBD1 identical over 10 bases. Trimming cost V 5 bases and J 9 bases; bases outside gene matches: 13. The CDR3 is 16 amino acids. CDR1 MRHNA and CDR2 SNTAGT come from the germline V gene. The CDR3 here is CASSKQPGQGSAEQFF. The CDR3 bases are TGTGCCAGCAGTAAGCAACCGGGACAGGGGAGTGCTGAGCAGTTCTTC.

The rearrangement links TRBV7-2 to TRBJ2-2; 10 bases fit TRBD2. This CDR3 has 18 residues. CDR1 SGHTA and CDR2 FQGNSA come from the germline V gene. Losses at the gene ends were 4 bases for V and 6 bases for J; bases not matched to a gene: 14. The CDR3 region has the DNA TGTGCCAGCAGCTCACGTATACCTCTAGCGGGAGCGGCCGGGGAGCTGTTTTTT. Residues: CASSSRIPLAGAAGELFF.